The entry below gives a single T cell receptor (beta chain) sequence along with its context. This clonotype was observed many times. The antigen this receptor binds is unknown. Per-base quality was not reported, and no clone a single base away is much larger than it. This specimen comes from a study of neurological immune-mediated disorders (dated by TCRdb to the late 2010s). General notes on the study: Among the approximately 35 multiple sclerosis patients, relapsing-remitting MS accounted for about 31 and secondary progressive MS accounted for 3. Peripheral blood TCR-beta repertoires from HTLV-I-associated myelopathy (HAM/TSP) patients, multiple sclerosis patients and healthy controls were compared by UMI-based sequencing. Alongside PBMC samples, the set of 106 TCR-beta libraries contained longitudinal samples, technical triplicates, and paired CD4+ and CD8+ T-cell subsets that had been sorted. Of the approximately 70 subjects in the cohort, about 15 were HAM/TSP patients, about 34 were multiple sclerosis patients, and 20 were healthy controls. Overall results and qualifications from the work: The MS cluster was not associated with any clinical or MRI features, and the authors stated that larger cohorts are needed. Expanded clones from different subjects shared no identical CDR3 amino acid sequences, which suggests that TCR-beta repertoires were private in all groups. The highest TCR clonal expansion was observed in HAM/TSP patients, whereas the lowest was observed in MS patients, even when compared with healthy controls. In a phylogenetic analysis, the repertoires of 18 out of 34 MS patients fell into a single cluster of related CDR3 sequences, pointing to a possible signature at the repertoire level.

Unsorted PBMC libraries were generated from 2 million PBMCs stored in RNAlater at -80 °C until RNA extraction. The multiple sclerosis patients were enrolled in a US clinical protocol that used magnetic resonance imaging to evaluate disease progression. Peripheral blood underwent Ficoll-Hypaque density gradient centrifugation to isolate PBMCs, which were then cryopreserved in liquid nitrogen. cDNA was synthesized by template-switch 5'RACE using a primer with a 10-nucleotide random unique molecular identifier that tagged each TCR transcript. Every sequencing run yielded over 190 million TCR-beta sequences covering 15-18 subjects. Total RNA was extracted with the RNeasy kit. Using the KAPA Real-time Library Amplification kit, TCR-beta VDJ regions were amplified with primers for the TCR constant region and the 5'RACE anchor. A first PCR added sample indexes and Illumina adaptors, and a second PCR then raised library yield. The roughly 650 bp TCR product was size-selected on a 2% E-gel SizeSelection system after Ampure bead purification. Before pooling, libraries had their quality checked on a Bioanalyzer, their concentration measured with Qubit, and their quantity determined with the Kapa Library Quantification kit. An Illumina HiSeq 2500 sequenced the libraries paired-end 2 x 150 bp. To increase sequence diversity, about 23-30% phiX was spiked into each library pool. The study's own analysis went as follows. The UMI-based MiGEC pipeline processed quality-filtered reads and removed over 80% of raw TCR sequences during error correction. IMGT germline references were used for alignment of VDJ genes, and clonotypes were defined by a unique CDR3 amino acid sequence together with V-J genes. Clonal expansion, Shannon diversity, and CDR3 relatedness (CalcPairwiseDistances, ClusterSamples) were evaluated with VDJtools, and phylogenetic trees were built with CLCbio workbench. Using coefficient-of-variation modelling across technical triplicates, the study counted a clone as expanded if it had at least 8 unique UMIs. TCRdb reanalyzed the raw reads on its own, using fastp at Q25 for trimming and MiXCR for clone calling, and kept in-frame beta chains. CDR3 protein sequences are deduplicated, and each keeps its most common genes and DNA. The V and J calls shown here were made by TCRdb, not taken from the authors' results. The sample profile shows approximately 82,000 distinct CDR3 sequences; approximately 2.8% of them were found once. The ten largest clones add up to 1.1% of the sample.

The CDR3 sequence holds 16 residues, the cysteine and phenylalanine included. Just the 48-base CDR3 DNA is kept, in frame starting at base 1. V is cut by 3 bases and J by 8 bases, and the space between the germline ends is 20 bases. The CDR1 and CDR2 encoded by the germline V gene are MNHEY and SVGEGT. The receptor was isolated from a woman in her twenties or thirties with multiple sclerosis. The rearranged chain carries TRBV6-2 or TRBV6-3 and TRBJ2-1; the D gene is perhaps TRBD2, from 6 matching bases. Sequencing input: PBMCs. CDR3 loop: CASSYKGFGRVYEQFF. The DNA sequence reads TGTGCCAGCAGTTATAAGGGGTTCGGGAGAGTCTATGAGCAGTTCTTC.